This entry lists 9 T cell receptor beta chains sequenced from one sample in a study of HIV-infected children after antiretroviral therapy interruption. RNA-based 3' RACE libraries used unique molecular identifiers. TCRdb called the 3' RACE reads again in MiXCR, with one record for every CDR3 protein. The table lists around 47,000 distinct CDR3 sequences, about 4.3% of them singletons. Treatment of the sample: PENTA 11 planned treatment interruption arm or continuous ART arm. Sequenced material: CD45RA+ CD4+ T cells from PBMCs, pooled from several time points, taken from a donor given antiretroviral therapy, either interrupted or continuous. The subset was: naive CD4+ CD45RA+ CD45RO- T cells. These receptors came from a pool of human donors with HIV.

This clonotype was observed at least ten times. The V call is TRBV12-3 or TRBV12-4, the J call TRBJ2-1; maybe TRBD2 (5 bases). Trimming left V 5 bases short and J 5 bases short, with 19 bases between. CDR3 size: 16 residues. CDR3 bases: TGTGCCAGCAGTCGGACCACTCTAGCTGGTAACAATGAGCAGTTCTTC. Its translation: CASSRTTLAGNNEQFF.

This clonotype was recorded at least ten times. The chain recombines TRBV7-2 with TRBJ2-1, with TRBD1 as a possible D gene (8 bases). V lost 5 bases, J lost 9 bases, and 17 bases lay in between. Germline assignment: CDR1 SGHTA and CDR2 FQGNSA. The CDR3 has 14 amino acids. In DNA, the CDR3 is TGTGCCAGCAGCGCGGACAGGGAGGGCAGTGAGCAGTTCTTC. Its protein product is CASSADREGSEQFF.

This clonotype was detected ten times or more. The V gene is TRBV5-5, the J gene TRBJ2-7; a weak D match, TRBD2 (5 bases). The CDR3 contains 14 residues. CDR1 and CDR2 (germline): SGHKS, YYEKEE (reference sequence). The ends were cut back, 0 bases at V and 6 bases at J, with 13 bases in the middle. CDR3 region: CASSLGGSEREQYF. The CDR3 nucleotides are TGTGCCAGCAGCTTGGGGGGTAGCGAACGCGAGCAGTACTTC.

This clonotype was detected many times. The chain recombines TRBV30 with TRBJ2-3; D ambiguous. Trimming pared 0 bases from V and 6 bases from J, leaving 4 bases between. CDR3 size: 11 residues. The germline V gene has CDR1 GTSNPN and CDR2 SVGIG (reference sequence). The CDR3, as DNA: TGTGCCTGGAGTGTACGGGATACGCAGTATTTT. Its translation: CAWSVRDTQYF.

This clonotype came up a few times. The chain recombines TRBV12-3 or TRBV12-4 with TRBJ2-7; D gene unclear. CDR3 length: 15 residues. Trimming removed 4 bases at V and 1 base at J, with 14 bases between. The CDR3 bases are TGTGCCAGCAGTTCCCGGGTCCAAAGGTCCTACGAGCAGTACTTC. This codes for CASSSRVQRSYEQYF.

Only a few counts were recorded for this clonotype. This chain uses TRBV28 with TRBJ1-1; TRBD1 matches 8 bases. This CDR3 region has 16 residues. Germline V lookup: CDR1 MDHEN, CDR2 SYDVKM. With 2 bases clipped from V and 4 bases from J, the junction kept 9 bases outside the gene matches. In DNA, the CDR3 is TGTGCCAGCAGTTTACTACAGGGGGGAGGGAGCACTGAAGCTTTCTTT. Residues: CASSLLQGGGSTEAFF.

The gene calls are TRBV7-9 and TRBJ2-7; unclear D gene. The V and J ends lost 2 bases and 3 bases respectively, with 2 bases between them. CDR3 length equals 11 residues. Germline CDR1 reads SEHNR; CDR2 reads FQNEAQ (reference sequence). The CDR3 coding sequence is TGTGCCAGCAGCTTATACTACGAGCAGTACTTC. It codes for CASSLYYEQYF.

DNA of the CDR3: TGTGCCATCAGTGGATCAGGGGAAGATTACGAGCAGTACTTC. It is translated as CAISGSGEDYEQYF. V is TRBV10-3 and J is TRBJ2-7, with D tentatively TRBD1 (6 bases). This CDR3 is built from 14 residues. Trimming shortened V by 4 bases and J by 4 bases, and 14 bases separated the two germline ends. CDR1 is ENHRY, CDR2 SYGVKD, per germline.

The sample holds many counts of this clonotype. The chain carries TRBV6-5 and TRBJ1-2; no reliable D call. Germline V gene lookup returns CDR1 MNHEY and CDR2 SVGAGI. V was clipped by 6 bases and J by 7 bases, with 15 bases between them. The CDR3 is 13 amino acids. Here the CDR3 DNA reads TGTGCCAGCAGGGCACCCGGAGCGCGTGGCTACACCTTC. It is translated as CASRAPGARGYTF.